Listed here are 14 T cell receptor beta chains from one sample, sequenced in a study of beta chain features in type 1 diabetes. Study-level findings and limits: All four CD4+ subsets from Type 1 diabetes patients carried moderately but significantly shorter TCRB CDR3s.

Their specific antigens are unknown. Reverse transcription of all isolated RNA meant that expressed TCRB transcripts were sequenced. Here immunoSEQ multiplex PCR was the method, and the copy in TCRdb shows in-frame clones only, minus some. The data show roughly 340,000 clones, with roughly 12% seen just once and roughly 0.015% held by the top ten. Sequenced material: naive CD4+ T cells from blood. These receptors all come from a young woman with type 1 diabetes.

This clone appeared a few times. The V gene is TRBV5-1, the J gene TRBJ2-7; tentative D call: TRBD1 (5 bases). The CDR3 loop spans 15 amino acids. The V and J ends lost 3 bases and 3 bases respectively, with 16 bases between them. Germline-derived CDR1 and CDR2 are SGHRS and YFSETQ. Here the CDR3 reads CASSSDKTVSYEQYF. The CDR3, as DNA: TGCGCCAGCAGCTCCGATAAGACAGTCAGCTACGAGCAGTACTTC. Combining the CDR3 with reference TRBV5-1 and TRBJ2-7 gives the whole variable domain KAGVTQTPRYLIKTRGQQVTLSCSPISGHRSVSWYQQTPGQGLQFLFEYFSETQRNKGNFPGRFSGRQFSNSRSEMNVSTLELGDSALYLCASSSDKTVSYEQYFGPGTRLTVT.

V is TRBV6-5 and J is TRBJ2-4; the D gene is possibly TRBD2 (5 bases). This CDR3 region has 14 residues. The germline V gene has CDR1 MNHEY and CDR2 SVGAGI. V was pared by 0 bases and J by 13 bases, with 16 bases between. The CDR3 coding sequence is TGTGCCAGCAGTTACTCGGGTAGGAGCGGTCCCCAGTACTTC. Translation: CASSYSGRSGPQYF.

This clone was seen more than once but under ten times. CDR3 sequence: CAWMDGTSGQETQYF. The CDR3, as DNA: TGTGCCTGGATGGACGGGACTAGCGGCCAAGAGACCCAGTACTTC. The chain has TRBV30 and TRBJ2-5; 11 bases align to TRBD2. V shed 4 bases and J 1 base; nucleotides not matched to a gene: 5. CDR1 and CDR2 (germline): GTSNPN, SVGIG (reference sequence). CDR3 length equals 15 residues.

In its sample, this clone was seen a few times. V is TRBV29-1 and J is TRBJ2-5; the D gene is possibly TRBD1 (5 bases). This CDR3 is built from 13 residues. V lost 4 bases and J lost 0, with 9 bases in between. CDR1 and CDR2 (germline): SQVTM, ANQGSEA. The CDR3 DNA follows: TGCAGCGTTGGGGGCAGCTACCAAGAGACCCAGTACTTC. It translates to CSVGGSYQETQYF.

There are a few counts of this clone. V usage is TRBV7-9 and J usage is TRBJ2-2, with 8 bases matching TRBD1. The CDR3 is 14 amino acids. Germline-derived CDR1 and CDR2 are SEHNR and FQNEAQ (reference sequence). V shed 10 bases, J shed 6 bases, and the junction held 10 bases outside the gene matches. Here the CDR3 reads CATSTQGAAGELFF. In DNA, the CDR3 is TGTGCCACCTCGACGCAGGGGGCCGCCGGGGAGCTGTTTTTT.

This rearrangement joins TRBV9 to TRBJ2-3, with D possibly matching TRBD2 (5 bases). The germline gives CDR1 SGDLS, CDR2 YYNGEE. Trimming removed 3 bases at V and 5 bases at J, with 13 bases between. The CDR3 loop spans 14 amino acids. The CDR3 reads CASSATTRGDTQYF. The DNA of the CDR3 is TGTGCCAGCAGCGCTACGACTCGGGGAGATACGCAGTATTTT. Supplemented by reference TRBV9 and TRBJ2-3, the full variable domain reads DSGVTQTPKHLITATGQRVTLRCSPRSGDLSVYWYQQSLDQGLQFLIQYYNGEERAKGNILERFSAQQFPDLHSELNLSSLELGDSALYFCASSATTRGDTQYFGPGTRLTVL.

This clone was picked up a small number of times. J is TRBJ2-4 and V is TRBV5-6; D perhaps matches TRBD2 (6 bases). This CDR3 is built from 16 residues. The germline V gene encodes CDR1 SGHDT and CDR2 YYEEEE. Trimming took 1 base from V and 8 from J, leaving 19 bases between them. Here the CDR3 reads CASSLYRERLWDIQYF. The CDR3 nucleotides read TGTGCCAGCAGCTTGTATCGGGAGCGCCTTTGGGACATTCAGTACTTC.

There are a few counts of this clone. The CDR3 protein is CASSLTFTGSYGYTF. The CDR3 DNA follows: TGCGCCAGCAGCTTGACCTTCACAGGCTCCTATGGCTACACCTTC. The chain uses TRBV5-1 and TRBJ1-2, with D possibly being TRBD1 (5 bases). CDR3 length: 15 amino acids. Germline V gives CDR1 SGHRS, CDR2 YFSETQ. V was pared by 1 base and J by 4 bases, with 14 bases between.

This clone was seen only a few times. The chain has TRBV19 and TRBJ1-2; 11 bases are a match to TRBD1. The length of the CDR3 is 15 residues. Per germline, CDR1 LNHDA and CDR2 SQIVND (reference sequence). V shed 4 bases and J 2 bases; nucleotides not matched to a gene: 3. The CDR3 loop is CASSKRDRGNYGYTF. The CDR3, as DNA: TGTGCCAGTAGTAAACGGGACAGGGGGAACTATGGCTACACCTTC.

This clone was seen a handful of times. The chain combines TRBV7-2 with TRBJ2-7, with a possible D match to TRBD1 (6 bases). V lost 1 base, J lost 1 base, and 11 bases lay in between. The CDR3 extends over 15 amino acids. Germline V gene sequence: CDR1 SGHTA, CDR2 FQGNSA. Written as DNA, the CDR3 is TGTGCCAGCAGCTTAGGCAGGGGACCTTCCTACGAGCAGTACGTC. Protein sequence: CASSLGRGPSYEQYV.

The J gene is TRBJ2-5, the V gene TRBV5-4; 7 nucleotides agree with TRBD2. Germline lookup yields CDR1 SGHNT and CDR2 YYREEE (reference sequence). V gave up 4 bases and J gave up 3 bases; unmatched junction bases: 9. The CDR3 has 15 amino acids. CDR3 amino acids: CASSRSGTNEETQYF. DNA for the CDR3: TGTGCCAGCAGCCGAAGCGGGACTAATGAAGAGACCCAGTACTTC. Variable domain in full (rest from reference TRBV5-4 and TRBJ2-5): ETGVTQSPTHLIKTRGQQVTLRCSSQSGHNTVSWYQQALGQGPQFIFQYYREEENGRGNFPPRFSGLQFPNYSSELNVNALELDDSALYLCASSRSGTNEETQYFGPGTRLLVL.

V is TRBV6-5 and J is TRBJ1-2; D ambiguous. The ends were cut back, 6 bases at V and 6 bases at J, with 17 bases in the middle. Germline V gene lookup returns CDR1 MNHEY and CDR2 SVGAGI. The CDR3 runs to 14 residues. The CDR3 here is CASRLPGAENGYTF. The CDR3 DNA reads as TGTGCCAGCAGACTGCCGGGAGCGGAGAATGGCTACACCTTC.

About this clone: Additional DNA sequences in this sample encode the identical CDR3. The CDR3 DNA is TGCAGTGCTAGAGGGGGGGGTGAGCAGTTCTTC. Protein product: CSARGGGEQFF. This chain connects TRBV20-1 to TRBJ2-1; 7 bases agree with TRBD2. V trimming: 1 base; J trimming: 9 bases; junction bases outside the gene matches: 0. The CDR3 consists of 11 residues. Germline V gives CDR1 DFQATT, CDR2 SNEGSKA (reference sequence).

This clone appeared a few times. The chain carries TRBV7-9 and TRBJ2-7; maybe TRBD1 (5 bases). V was shortened by 1 base and J by 3 bases, with 10 bases between the two germline ends. CDR1 and CDR2 from the germline V gene are SEHNR and FQNEAQ (reference sequence). This CDR3 contains 14 residues. The CDR3 loop is CASSLVAGHYEQYV. In DNA form, the CDR3 reads TGTGCCAGCAGCTTAGTAGCAGGACACTACGAGCAGTACGTC.